Listed below are T cell receptor beta chains from one sample, sequenced in a study of blood T cell repertoires in COVID-19. The assay was immunoSEQ multiplex PCR, and TCRdb's table has in-frame clones only and misses some. The table records 150,000 to 200,000 clones, roughly 91% of them present only once. Material: peripheral blood. The source of these receptors is a man aged 35 to 55 with active or convalescent COVID-19. The CDR3 runs from the conserved cysteine through the conserved F or W. The order of the fields is J gene, V gene, CDR3 protein.

j_call: TRBJ1-3; v_call: TRBV19; cdr3_aa: CASSAGQGGSGNTIYF
j_call: TRBJ1-3; v_call: TRBV25-1; cdr3_aa: CASSGAGNSGNTIYF
j_call: TRBJ2-3; v_call: TRBV9; cdr3_aa: CASSVTIAGGMTDTQYF
j_call: TRBJ2-5; v_call: TRBV5-6; cdr3_aa: CASSLATGEQTQYF
j_call: TRBJ1-1; v_call: TRBV3-1/TRBV3-2; cdr3_aa: CASKRDLGGTEAFF
j_call: TRBJ2-1; v_call: TRBV6-1; cdr3_aa: CASSHGYAEQFF
j_call: TRBJ2-1; v_call: TRBV7-8; cdr3_aa: CASSTRALLAGAHYNEQFF
j_call: TRBJ2-1; v_call: TRBV5-4; cdr3_aa: CASSLWTGGLNNEQFF
j_call: TRBJ2-4; v_call: TRBV5-6; cdr3_aa: CASSELTGDKNIQYF
j_call: TRBJ1-3; v_call: TRBV7-9; cdr3_aa: CASSFRQSNTIYF
j_call: TRBJ1-2; v_call: TRBV28; cdr3_aa: CASSFGLPLLPNYGYTF
j_call: TRBJ1-6; v_call: TRBV28; cdr3_aa: CASSLSSPGNSPLHF
j_call: TRBJ1-2; v_call: TRBV4-1; cdr3_aa: CASSHDGTGDPGYGYTF
j_call: TRBJ2-1; v_call: TRBV12-3/TRBV12-4; cdr3_aa: CASSLFRDNEQFF
j_call: TRBJ1-2; v_call: TRBV11-3; cdr3_aa: CASSARDTDGYTF
j_call: TRBJ1-3; v_call: TRBV6-5; cdr3_aa: CATVRSDGNTIYF
j_call: TRBJ1-2; v_call: TRBV25-1; cdr3_aa: CASSDPGQGFYGYTF
j_call: TRBJ2-7; v_call: TRBV21-1; cdr3_aa: CASSIKLALITYEQYF
j_call: TRBJ1-5; v_call: TRBV19; cdr3_aa: CASSPGTGGNQPQHF
j_call: TRBJ1-4; v_call: TRBV27; cdr3_aa: CASSARTGWDEKLFF
j_call: TRBJ2-3; v_call: TRBV6-1; cdr3_aa: CASSAQGSSVTDTQYF
j_call: TRBJ2-7; v_call: TRBV28; cdr3_aa: CASSSRTSGMGEQYF
j_call: TRBJ1-3; v_call: TRBV10-3; cdr3_aa: CAISRTGDPGNTIYF
j_call: TRBJ2-7; v_call: TRBV19; cdr3_aa: CASSISGAEVYEQYF
j_call: TRBJ1-1; v_call: TRBV19; cdr3_aa: CASSPRAGGGTEAFF
j_call: TRBJ1-2; v_call: TRBV19; cdr3_aa: CASSTGKANYGYTF